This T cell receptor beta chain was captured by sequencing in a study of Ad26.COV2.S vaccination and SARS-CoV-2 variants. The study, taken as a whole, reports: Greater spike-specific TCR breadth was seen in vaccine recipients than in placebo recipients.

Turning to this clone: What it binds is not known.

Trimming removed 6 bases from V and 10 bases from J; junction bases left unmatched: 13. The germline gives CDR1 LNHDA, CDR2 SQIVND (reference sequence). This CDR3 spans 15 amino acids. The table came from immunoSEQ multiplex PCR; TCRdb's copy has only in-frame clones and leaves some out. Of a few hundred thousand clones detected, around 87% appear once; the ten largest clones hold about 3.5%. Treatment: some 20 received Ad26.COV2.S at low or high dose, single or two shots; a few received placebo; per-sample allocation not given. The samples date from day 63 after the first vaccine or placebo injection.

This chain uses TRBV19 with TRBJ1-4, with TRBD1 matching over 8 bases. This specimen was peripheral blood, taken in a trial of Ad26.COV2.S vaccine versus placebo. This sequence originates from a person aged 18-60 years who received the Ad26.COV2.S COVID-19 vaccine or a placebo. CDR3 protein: CASSPHDPRGLKLFF. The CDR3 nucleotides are TGTGCCAGTAGCCCTCATGACCCCAGGGGGCTAAAACTGTTTTTT.